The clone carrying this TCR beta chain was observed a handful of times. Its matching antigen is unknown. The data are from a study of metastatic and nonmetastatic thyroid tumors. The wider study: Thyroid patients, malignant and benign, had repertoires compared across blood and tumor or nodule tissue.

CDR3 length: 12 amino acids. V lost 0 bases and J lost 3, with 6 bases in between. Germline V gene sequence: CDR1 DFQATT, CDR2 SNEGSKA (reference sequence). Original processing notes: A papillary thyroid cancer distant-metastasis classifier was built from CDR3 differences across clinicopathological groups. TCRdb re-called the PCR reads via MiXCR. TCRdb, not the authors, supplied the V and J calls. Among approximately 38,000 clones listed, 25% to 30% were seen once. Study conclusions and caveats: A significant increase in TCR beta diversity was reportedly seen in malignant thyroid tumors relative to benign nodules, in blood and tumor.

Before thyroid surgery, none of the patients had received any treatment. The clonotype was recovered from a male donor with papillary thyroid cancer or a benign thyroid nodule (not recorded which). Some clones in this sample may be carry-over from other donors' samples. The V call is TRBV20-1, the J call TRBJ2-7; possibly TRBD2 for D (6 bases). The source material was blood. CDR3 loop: CSARDSGYEQYF. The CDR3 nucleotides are TGCAGTGCTAGAGATAGCGGCTACGAGCAGTACTTC.